This T cell receptor (beta chain) was sequenced during a study of blood T cell repertoires in COVID-19. Background on the study: Italy, Spain and the United States were the sources of the convalescent and acute COVID-19 samples.

With 1 base clipped from V and 4 bases from J, the junction kept 8 bases outside the gene matches. Germline V gene sequence: CDR1 MNHEY, CDR2 SVGAGI. The CDR3 sequence is 16 residues long. Authors' analysis steps: Reference gene primer amplification gave estimated nucleated cell counts. The table came from immunoSEQ multiplex PCR; TCRdb's copy has only in-frame clones and leaves some out. The D gene and trimming were derived from the DNA, and the V and J assignments and clone size from that table. The sample carries around 100,000 clones, more than 75% recorded once. The receptor comes from a man aged 30 to 39 in a cohort sampled during active COVID-19. The sequencing input was peripheral blood. The chain links TRBV6-5 to TRBJ2-5, with TRBD2 matching 8 bases. The CDR3 sequence is CASSYLAGGRRETQYF. The CDR3 nucleotides are TGTGCCAGCAGTTACTTGGCGGGGGGTAGGAGAGAGACCCAGTACTTC.